This T cell receptor (beta chain) comes out of a study of shared clonotypes between healthy human individuals. Study-wide background: There were three CD4 naive, three CD4 memory, two CD8 naive and one CD8 memory plates per donor. Study-wide results and limits: Sorted-subset sequencing, rarefaction showed, was incomplete despite large depth. In four donors, approximately 5% of naive CD4 clonotypes appeared in common. Generation probability values for non-shared clonotypes were lower than those for clonotypes shared by all four donors.

Comments on this clone: Its antigen remains unknown.

Only in-frame clones appear in the TCRdb table, and some are missing; sequencing was by immunoSEQ multiplex PCR. The profile shows over a million clones, 78% of them singletons. This TCR derives from a young man in good health. Some clones in this sample may be carry-over from other donors' samples. The sequencing sample was made of memory CD4+ T cells from PBMCs. Described subset: CD45RA-negative fraction.

The CDR3 is CAISEWDRDEQYF. CDR3 DNA sequence: TGTGCCATCAGTGAGTGGGACAGGGACGAGCAGTACTTC. This chain links TRBV10-3 with TRBJ2-5, with 9 bases matching TRBD1. Near its end, the DNA agrees better with TRBJ2-7, so the J call may be wrong. The germline V gene has CDR1 ENHRY and CDR2 SYGVKD. CDR3 length: 13 amino acids.